Here is one TCR beta chain with its context. The data were taken from a study of technical replicates of blood from a few donors. Sequenced by immunoSEQ multiplex PCR; TCRdb stores in-frame clones only, minus some. The profile covers 45,000 to 55,000 clones, with around 95% appearing a single time and 0.39% taken by the ten largest. The sequenced sample consisted of T cells isolated from PBMCs. This clonotype originated in a human donor in good health.

In nucleotides, the CDR3 is TGTGCCAGTAGCGGAGTCCGGGACAGGGCTGAAAAACTGTTTTTT. This encodes CASSGVRDRAEKLFF. V usage is TRBV19 and J usage is TRBJ1-4, with 9 nucleotides matching TRBD1. CDR3 length: 15 amino acids. J was trimmed by 7 bases and V by 6 bases; bases with no gene match: 9. Germline CDR1 and CDR2: LNHDA and SQIVND (reference sequence).